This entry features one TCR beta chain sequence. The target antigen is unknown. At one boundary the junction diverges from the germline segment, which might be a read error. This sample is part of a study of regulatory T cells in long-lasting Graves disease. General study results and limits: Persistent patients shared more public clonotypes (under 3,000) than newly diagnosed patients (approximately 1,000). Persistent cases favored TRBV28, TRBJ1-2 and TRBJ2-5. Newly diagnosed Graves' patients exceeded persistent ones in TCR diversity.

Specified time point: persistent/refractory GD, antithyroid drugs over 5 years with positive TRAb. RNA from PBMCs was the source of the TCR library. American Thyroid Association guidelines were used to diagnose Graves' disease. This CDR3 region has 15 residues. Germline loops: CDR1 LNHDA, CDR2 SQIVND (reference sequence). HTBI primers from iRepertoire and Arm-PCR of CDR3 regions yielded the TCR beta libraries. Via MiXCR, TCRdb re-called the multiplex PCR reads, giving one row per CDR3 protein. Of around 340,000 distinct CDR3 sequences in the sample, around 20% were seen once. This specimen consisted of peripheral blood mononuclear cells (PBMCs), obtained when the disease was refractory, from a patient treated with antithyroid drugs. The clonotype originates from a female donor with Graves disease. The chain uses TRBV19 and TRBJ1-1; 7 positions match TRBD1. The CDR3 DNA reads TGCGCCAGTAGTATCCGGACAGGTAGTATAGATGGAGCTTTCTTT. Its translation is CASSIRTGSIDGAFF.